These T cell receptor beta chains were read from a single sample in a study of identical twins. TCRdb re-derived calls from the 5' RACE reads in MiXCR, one entry per CDR3 protein. This table holds hundreds of thousands of distinct CDR3 sequences, less than 9.5% found once. Sequenced sample: memory (CD45RO+) T cells sorted from blood. The receptors derive from a woman younger than 30 in good health. The CDR3 runs from the conserved cysteine through the conserved F or W. D genes are given only for firm matches. Expanded clones get a size class; other rows say once, few or many, or leave the size out.

len	abundance	v_gene	j_gene	d_gene	CDR3nt	CDR3aa
13	many	TRBV7-9	TRBJ1-1	TRBD1	TGTGCCAGCAGCTTAACGACAGGGCTTGAAGCTTTCTTT	CASSLTTGLEAFF
14	few	TRBV20-1	TRBJ1-2	-	TGCAGTGCTACCGAGACAGGCCAGATGGGGGGCTACACCTTC	CSATETGQMGGYTF
16	few	TRBV7-2	TRBJ2-7	-	TGTGCCAGCAGCTTCGGAGGGCCAGTATCTCATTACGAGCAGTACTTC	CASSFGGPVSHYEQYF
13	many	TRBV20-1	TRBJ2-7	-	TGCAGTGCCCAGGGGGGGAATTTCTACGAGCAGTACTTC	CSAQGGNFYEQYF
14	few	TRBV20-1	TRBJ1-5	-	TGCAGTGCCCAGCCCCCATATAGCAATCAGCCCCAGCATTTT	CSAQPPYSNQPQHF
15	few	TRBV20-1	TRBJ2-2	TRBD2	TGCAGTGCTAGAGATGGAGGGAGGGGTACCGGGGAGCTGTTTTTT	CSARDGGRGTGELFF
15	many	TRBV5-6	TRBJ1-5	-	TGTGCCAGCAGCTCGGACAGTCGAAGCAATCAGCCCCAGCATTTT	CASSSDSRSNQPQHF
12	few	TRBV7-2	TRBJ2-7	-	TGTGCCAGCAGCCAGACCCTCTACGAGCAGTACTTC	CASSQTLYEQYF
16	few	TRBV5-1	TRBJ2-5	TRBD2	TGCGCCAGCAGCTTGGTACCTAGCGGCATCCAAGAGACCCAGTACTTC	CASSLVPSGIQETQYF
13	many	TRBV7-3	TRBJ2-1	TRBD1	TGTGCCAGCAGCTCGGGACAGTACAATGAGCAGTTCTTC	CASSSGQYNEQFF
13	-	TRBV20-1	TRBJ2-7	TRBD2	TGCAGTGCTTCTCGGACTAGCGGCTACGAGCAGTACTTC	CSASRTSGYEQYF
14	few	TRBV5-1	TRBJ2-7	-	TGCGCCAGCAGCTTGGTCGGGTCATCCTACGAGCAGTACTTC	CASSLVGSSYEQYF
15	-	TRBV11-2	TRBJ2-7	-	TGTGCCAGCAGCTTAGCTTTAGGACGCGACTACGAGCAGTACTTC	CASSLALGRDYEQYF
15	many	TRBV24-1	TRBJ2-4	-	TGTGCCACCAGTGTTCACGGGACTTTGGGAAACATTCAGTACTTC	CATSVHGTLGNIQYF
12	-	TRBV20-1	TRBJ1-2	-	TGCAGTGCCCCTCGAGGGGCAGAAGGCTACACCTTC	CSAPRGAEGYTF
15	few	TRBV7-2	TRBJ1-1	-	TGTGCCAGCAGCTTAGGGAGCAGGCAGAACACTGAAGCTTTCTTT	CASSLGSRQNTEAFF
13	few	TRBV5-4	TRBJ2-3	-	TGTGCCAGCAGCTTGGCCGCGAGAGATACGCAGTATTTT	CASSLAARDTQYF
11	-	TRBV10-3	TRBJ1-1	TRBD1	TGTGCCACGGACAGGGATAGTGAAGCTTTCTTT	CATDRDSEAFF
16	-	TRBV18	TRBJ2-3	TRBD1	TGTGCCAGCTCGCCCGGGACAGGGGGCCGCACAGATACGCAGTATTTT	CASSPGTGGRTDTQYF
15	-	TRBV24-1	TRBJ2-7	TRBD2	TGTGCCACCAGTGACCGTAGCGGGAGGGCCTACGAGCAGTACTTC	CATSDRSGRAYEQYF
13	-	TRBV6-6	TRBJ2-5	-	TGTGCCAGCAGGAGGTGGAGCGGTGAGACCCAGTACTTC	CASRRWSGETQYF
14	-	TRBV10-3	TRBJ2-7	-	TGTGCCACGATCCGGGACTCGGCCGTCTACGAGCAGTACTTC	CATIRDSAVYEQYF
15	few	TRBV7-9	TRBJ1-1	-	TGTGCCAGCAGCCTCGGCTCGGGGGGGGATGGTGAAGCTTTCTTT	CASSLGSGGDGEAFF
13	-	TRBV6-1	TRBJ2-7	-	TGTGCCAGCAGTCCCCCGTTTACCTACGAGCAGTACTTC	CASSPPFTYEQYF
15	-	TRBV6-1	TRBJ2-3	-	TGTGCCAGCAGCCGATGGCGGGGAACTACAGATACGCAGTATTTT	CASSRWRGTTDTQYF
13	many	TRBV6-2/TRBV6-3	TRBJ1-2	TRBD1	TGTGCCAGCAGACGACAGGGAAACTATGGCTACACCTTC	CASRRQGNYGYTF
14	few	TRBV29-1	TRBJ2-1	TRBD2	TGCAGCGTGTCGACTCGGGGGGGGGTTGATGAGCAGTTCTTC	CSVSTRGGVDEQFF
16	-	TRBV20-1	TRBJ1-5	-	TGCAGTGCTAGCAAAAACAGGCGGAATAGCAATCAGCCCCAGCATTTT	CSASKNRRNSNQPQHF
16	many	TRBV10-1	TRBJ2-5	TRBD2	TGCGCCAGCAGTGAGGGGAGGCTAGCGGGAGAAGAGACCCAGTACTTC	CASSEGRLAGEETQYF
13	once	TRBV11-2	TRBJ1-6	-	TGTGCCAGCAGCTTACAGAATAATTCACCCCTCCACTTT	CASSLQNNSPLHF
14	-	TRBV3-1	TRBJ2-3	-	TGTGCCAGCAGCCAAGGGAAATTAAGAGGTACGCAGTATTTT	CASSQGKLRGTQYF
14	-	TRBV7-2	TRBJ2-5	TRBD2	TGTGCCAGCAGCTTTAGCGGGAGCCCAGAGACCCAGTACTTC	CASSFSGSPETQYF
15	-	TRBV10-3	TRBJ2-1	-	TGTGCCATCAGTGAGGGGAGCGTAACCTACAATGAGCAGTTCTTC	CAISEGSVTYNEQFF